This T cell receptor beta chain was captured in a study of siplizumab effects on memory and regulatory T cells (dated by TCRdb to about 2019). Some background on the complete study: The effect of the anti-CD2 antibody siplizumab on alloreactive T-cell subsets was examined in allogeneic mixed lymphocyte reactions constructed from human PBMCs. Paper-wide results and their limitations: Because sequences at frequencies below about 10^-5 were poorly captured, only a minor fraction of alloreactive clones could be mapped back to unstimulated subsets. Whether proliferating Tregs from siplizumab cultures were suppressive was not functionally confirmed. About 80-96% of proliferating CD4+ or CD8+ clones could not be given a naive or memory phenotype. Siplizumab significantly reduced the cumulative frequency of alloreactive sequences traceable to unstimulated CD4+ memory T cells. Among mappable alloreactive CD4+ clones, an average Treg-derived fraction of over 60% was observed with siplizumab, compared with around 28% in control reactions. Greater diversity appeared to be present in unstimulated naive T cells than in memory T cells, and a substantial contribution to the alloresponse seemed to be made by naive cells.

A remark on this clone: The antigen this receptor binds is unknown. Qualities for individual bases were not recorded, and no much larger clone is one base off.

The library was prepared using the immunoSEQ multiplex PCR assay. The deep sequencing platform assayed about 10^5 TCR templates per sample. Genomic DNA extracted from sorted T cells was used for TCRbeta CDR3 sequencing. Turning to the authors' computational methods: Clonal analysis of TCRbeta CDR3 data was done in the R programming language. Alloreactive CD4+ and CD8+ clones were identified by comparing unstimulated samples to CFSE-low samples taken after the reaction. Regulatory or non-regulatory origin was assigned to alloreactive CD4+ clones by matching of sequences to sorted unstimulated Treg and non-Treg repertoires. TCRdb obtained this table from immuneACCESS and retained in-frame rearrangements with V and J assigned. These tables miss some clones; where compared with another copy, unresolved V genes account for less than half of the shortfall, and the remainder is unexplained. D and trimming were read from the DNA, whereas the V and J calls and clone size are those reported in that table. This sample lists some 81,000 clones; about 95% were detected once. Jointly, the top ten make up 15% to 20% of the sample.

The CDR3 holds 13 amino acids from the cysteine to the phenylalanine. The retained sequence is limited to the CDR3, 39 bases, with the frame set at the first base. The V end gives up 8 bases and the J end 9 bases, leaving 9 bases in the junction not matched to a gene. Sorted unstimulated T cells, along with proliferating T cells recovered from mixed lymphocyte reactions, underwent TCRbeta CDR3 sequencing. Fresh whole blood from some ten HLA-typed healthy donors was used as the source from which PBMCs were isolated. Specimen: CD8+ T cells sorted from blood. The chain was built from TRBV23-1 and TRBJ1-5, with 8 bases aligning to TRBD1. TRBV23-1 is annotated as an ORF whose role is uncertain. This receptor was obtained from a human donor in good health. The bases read TGCGCCAGCCCGGACAGGGACGGGGGGCCCCAGCATTTT. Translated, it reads CASPDRDGGPQHF.